The next 15 T cell receptor beta chains were all read from a single sample in a study of OX40 agonist ivuxolimab in advanced cancers. Method: immunoSEQ multiplex PCR; TCRdb's copy keeps in-frame clones and lacks some. The table records about 82,000 clones, approximately 89% of them present only once. The source material was CD4+ or CD8+ T cells sorted from blood, sampled in a trial of the OX40 agonist ivuxolimab. The receptors shown here come from an adult with an advanced solid tumor such as melanoma, head and neck, liver or kidney cancer.

This clone was recorded a few times. The chain recombines TRBV16 with TRBJ2-4; D is unresolved. Trimming left V 0 bases short and J 5 bases short, with 8 bases between. This CDR3 has 14 residues. CDR1 and CDR2 (germline): KGHSY, FQNENV. The CDR3 sequence: CASSQSYWENIQYF. CDR3 nucleotides: TGTGCCAGCAGCCAATCGTACTGGGAAAACATTCAGTACTTC.

The genes are TRBV9 and TRBJ1-6; TRBD1 aligns across 9 bases. This CDR3 contains 16 residues. CDR1 and CDR2 from the germline V gene are SGDLS and YYNGEE. Trimming took 0 bases from V and 10 from J; bases not matched to a gene: 8. CDR3 sequence reads: CASSVASGQGSSPLHF. The CDR3 nucleotides read TGTGCCAGCAGCGTAGCTAGTGGACAGGGGAGCTCACCCCTCCACTTT.

This clone has a single count. The gene calls are TRBV19 and TRBJ1-1, with D unresolved. V lost 6 bases to trimming and J lost 0 bases, with 11 bases between them. The germline V gene has CDR1 LNHDA and CDR2 SQIVND (reference sequence). This CDR3 region has 14 residues. The CDR3 loop reads CASRVRGVNTEAFF. As DNA, the CDR3 is TGTGCCAGTAGGGTGCGTGGGGTGAACACTGAAGCTTTCTTT.

This sequence joins TRBV5-1 and TRBJ2-7; no clear D gene. The CDR3 loop spans 13 amino acids. Trimming left V 3 bases short and J 2 bases short, with 9 bases between. Germline CDR1 is SGHRS and CDR2 is YFSETQ. CDR3 coding DNA: TGCGCCAGCAGCTCCGGGTCTACCTACGAGCAGTACTTC. It is translated as CASSSGSTYEQYF.

The V and J genes are TRBV19 and TRBJ1-6; TRBD1 aligns across 8 bases. This CDR3 region has 17 residues. Germline CDR1 is LNHDA and CDR2 is SQIVND (reference sequence). V shed 1 base, J shed 0 bases, and the junction held 2 bases outside the gene matches. Here the CDR3 DNA reads TGTGCCAGTAGTATAGGACAGGGGAGCTCCTATAATTCACCCCTCCACTTT. Protein product: CASSIGQGSSYNSPLHF.

The rearrangement links TRBV5-5 to TRBJ1-1, with D possibly being TRBD1 (6 bases). The CDR3 has 17 residues. Trimming pared 0 bases from V and 5 bases from J, leaving 20 bases between. Germline-derived CDR1 and CDR2 are SGHKS and YYEKEE (reference sequence). Here the CDR3 reads CASSLVQDSRMGTEAFF. The CDR3 nucleotides read TGTGCCAGCAGCTTGGTTCAGGACAGCCGGATGGGGACTGAAGCTTTCTTT.

The chain uses TRBV2 and TRBJ1-5; 9 positions match TRBD1. This CDR3 spans 14 amino acids. With 5 bases clipped from V and 6 bases from J, the junction kept 5 bases outside the gene matches. In germline, CDR1 is SNHLY, CDR2 FYNNEI. The chain's CDR3 is CASSTQGAGQPQHF. The CDR3 DNA follows: TGTGCCAGCAGTACACAGGGGGCCGGTCAGCCCCAGCATTTT.

V is TRBV5-6 and J is TRBJ2-5, with D perhaps given as TRBD1 or TRBD2 (6 bases each). The CDR3 sequence is 14 residues long. V gave up 3 bases and J gave up 5 bases, with 14 bases separating them. The germline CDR1 and CDR2 sequences are SGHDT and YYEEEE. In DNA, the CDR3 is TGTGCCAGCAGCTCCGTGGGGGGCTTGGAGACCCAGTACTTC. Translating gives CASSSVGGLETQYF.

J is TRBJ1-2 and V is TRBV7-9; the match to TRBD1 covers 7 bases. In germline, CDR1 is SEHNR, CDR2 FQNEAQ (reference sequence). The CDR3 length is 15 residues. V was clipped by 3 bases and J by 4 bases; unmatched bases: 8. DNA for the CDR3: TGTGCCAGCAGCTTCCGGGACAGCAGGGGCTATGGCTACACCTTC. It is translated as CASSFRDSRGYGYTF. Variable domain in full (rest from reference TRBV7-9 and TRBJ1-2): DTGVSQNPRHKITKRGQNVTFRCDPISEHNRLYWYRQTLGQGPEFLTYFQNEAQLEKSRLLSDRFSAERPKGSFSTLEIQRTEQGDSAMYLCASSFRDSRGYGYTFGSGTRLTVV.

V is TRBV28 and J is TRBJ2-6, with D maybe TRBD2 (6 bases). Germline lookup yields CDR1 MDHEN and CDR2 SYDVKM. Trimming took 2 bases from V and 2 from J, leaving 10 bases between them. The CDR3 is 16 amino acids. The CDR3 is CASSLNWGAGANVLTF. The CDR3, as DNA: TGTGCCAGCAGTTTAAATTGGGGGGCTGGGGCCAACGTCCTGACTTTC.

The chain recombines TRBV7-2 with TRBJ1-4; D gene unclear. CDR1 is SGHTA and CDR2 is FQGNSA in the germline V gene. Deletions cut 5 bases from V and 8 bases from J, with 9 bases between. This CDR3 has 12 amino acids. The CDR3 region has the DNA TGTGCCAGCAGCAATCCACGAGAAAAACTGTTTTTT. It is translated as CASSNPREKLFF.

The V and J genes are TRBV19 and TRBJ2-3; unclear D gene. Germline CDR1 and CDR2: LNHDA and SQIVND (reference sequence). This CDR3 has 13 residues. The V end was cut by 4 bases, the J end by 1 base, with 6 bases between. The CDR3 nucleotides are TGTGCCAGTAGTACTGTTGGCACAGATACGCAGTATTTT. Protein sequence: CASSTVGTDTQYF.

The chain links TRBV7-9 to TRBJ2-3, with TRBD1 matching 10 bases. There are 15 residues in the CDR3. Trimming at V came to 6 bases and at J to 1 base, leaving 4 bases not matched to a gene. CDR1 is SEHNR and CDR2 is FQNEAQ in the germline V gene (reference sequence). DNA for the CDR3: TGTGCCAGCAGTCCCGGGACAGGGGGCACAGATACGCAGTATTTT. It is translated as CASSPGTGGTDTQYF. The variable domain in full, completed from reference TRBV7-9 and TRBJ2-3, reads DTGVSQNPRHKITKRGQNVTFRCDPISEHNRLYWYRQTLGQGPEFLTYFQNEAQLEKSRLLSDRFSAERPKGSFSTLEIQRTEQGDSAMYLCASSPGTGGTDTQYFGPGTRLTVL.

The gene calls are TRBV19 and TRBJ1-5; 12 nucleotides match TRBD1. Germline V gene data show CDR1 as LNHDA and CDR2 as SQIVND (reference sequence). Trimming removed 6 bases from V and 5 bases from J; junction bases left unmatched: 2. The CDR3 covers 14 residues. This chain's CDR3 is CASSGTGGDQPQHF. The CDR3 DNA sequence: TGTGCCAGTAGCGGGACAGGGGGCGATCAGCCCCAGCATTTT.

The genes are TRBV9 and TRBJ1-1; unclear D gene. The CDR3 covers 15 residues. V was pared by 4 bases and J by 3 bases, with 16 bases between. The germline V gene has CDR1 SGDLS and CDR2 YYNGEE. Here the CDR3 reads CASSFHGDLDTEAFF. CDR3 sequence (DNA): TGTGCCAGCAGCTTCCACGGGGATTTGGACACTGAAGCTTTCTTT.